The 12 T cell receptor beta chains listed next were all sequenced from one sample in a study of cytomegalovirus exposure and HLA in healthy donors. In the PCR, 60 Vbeta and 13 Jbeta primers were used. TCRdb's copy holds only in-frame clones and misses some; the assay was immunoSEQ multiplex PCR. The sample has some 98,000 clones, about two thirds seen once. Sequencing input: PBMCs. The receptors derive from a man between 45 and 60 years old in good health and CMV-seronegative.

The chain couples TRBV4-1 to TRBJ2-7; D gene ambiguous. The V end was cut by 1 base, the J end by 2 bases, with 12 bases between. The CDR3 runs to 15 residues. Per the germline V gene, CDR1 is MGHRA and CDR2 is YSYEKL. The CDR3 spells CASSQGSQNTYEQYF. The DNA for the CDR3 is TGCGCCAGCAGCCAAGGGTCCCAGAACACCTACGAGCAGTACTTC.

This clone was detected only a few times. The chain joins TRBV4-3 to TRBJ1-1; D remains ambiguous. Per the germline V gene, CDR1 is LGHNA and CDR2 is YSLEER. The CDR3 consists of 15 residues. V was clipped by 1 base and J by 3 bases, with 12 bases between them. CDR3 sequence reads: CASSQGTDTYTEAFF. In DNA form, the CDR3 reads TGCGCCAGCAGCCAAGGAACCGACACATACACTGAAGCTTTCTTT.

The chain employs TRBV6-1 and TRBJ2-7; TRBD1 aligns across 9 bases. V shed 5 bases, J shed 4 bases, and the junction held 3 bases outside the gene matches. CDR1 is MNHNS, CDR2 SASEGT, per germline. The CDR3 spans 13 residues. The CDR3 spells CASSPDRGYEQYF. CDR3 DNA: TGTGCCAGCAGTCCGGACAGGGGTTACGAGCAGTACTTC.

In its sample, this clone was seen a few times. The chain recombines TRBV6-1 with TRBJ2-1, with 8 bases matching TRBD1. Germline CDR1 MNHNS, CDR2 SASEGT. The ends lost 6 bases at V and 6 bases at J; junction bases unmatched: 4. The CDR3 spans 13 residues. The CDR3 region is CASRITGGNEQFF. CDR3 coding DNA: TGTGCCAGCAGAATCACAGGGGGCAATGAGCAGTTCTTC.

This rearrangement joins TRBV6-5 to TRBJ2-5; 12 bases are shared with TRBD2. Looked up from germline, CDR1 is MNHEY and CDR2 is SVGAGI. V was pared by 2 bases and J by 5 bases, with 3 bases of the junction left unmatched. CDR3 size: 15 residues. Written as DNA, the CDR3 is TGTGCCAGCAGTTACATCCTAGCGGGAGGGGAGACCCAGTACTTC. Translating it yields CASSYILAGGETQYF.

The V and J genes are TRBV19 and TRBJ2-2; D gene uncertain. Trimming removed 6 bases at V and 0 bases at J, with 8 bases between. The CDR3 runs to 14 residues. Germline CDR1 LNHDA, CDR2 SQIVND (reference sequence). CDR3 in DNA: TGTGCCAGTAGAGAACAGCCGAACACCGGGGAGCTGTTTTTT. This codes for CASREQPNTGELFF.

The V call is TRBV19, the J call TRBJ1-1; a possible D gene is TRBD1 (5 bases). CDR3 length: 16 amino acids. V was pared by 3 bases and J by 1 base, with 15 bases between. CDR1 and CDR2 (germline): LNHDA, SQIVND (reference sequence). CDR3 DNA sequence: TGTGCCAGTAGTATCGGCAGGGTAAACGGGAACACTGAAGCTTTCTTT. This encodes CASSIGRVNGNTEAFF.

V and J are TRBV2 and TRBJ2-7, with 7 bases lining up with TRBD1. Germline assignment: CDR1 SNHLY and CDR2 FYNNEI. The CDR3 totals 12 residues. The V gene end was trimmed by 5 bases and the J gene end by 5 bases; junction bases not matched to a gene: 3. CDR3 nucleotides: TGTGCCAGCAGTCGGGACAGCGACGAGCAGTACTTC. It is translated as CASSRDSDEQYF.

This clone has a handful of counts. The rearrangement uses TRBV4-1 and TRBJ2-5, with 7 nucleotides matching TRBD2. V trimming: 4 bases; J trimming: 4 bases; junction bases outside the gene matches: 3. The germline gives CDR1 MGHRA, CDR2 YSYEKL. This CDR3 is built from 13 residues. The CDR3 sequence: CASSRLAGETQYF. Written as DNA, the CDR3 is TGCGCCAGCAGCCGACTAGCCGGAGAGACCCAGTACTTC.

V gene TRBV9 combines with J gene TRBJ2-5; D may be TRBD2 (5 bases). Deletions cut 0 bases from V and 5 bases from J, with 8 bases between. Germline V CDR1 and CDR2: SGDLS, YYNGEE. The CDR3 runs to 13 residues. CDR3 protein: CASSVDPGETQYF. DNA for the CDR3: TGTGCCAGCAGCGTAGATCCGGGGGAGACCCAGTACTTC.

The chain recombines TRBV27 with TRBJ1-2, with 10 bases matching TRBD1. This CDR3 has 17 amino acids. Germline CDR1 MNHEY, CDR2 SMNVEV (reference sequence). Unmatched junction bases numbered 8, after V lost 4 bases and J lost 0 bases. CDR3 region: CASSSLGQGTANYGYTF. The CDR3 DNA follows: TGTGCCAGCAGTTCCCTGGGACAGGGGACTGCTAACTATGGCTACACCTTC.

The chain has TRBV11-3 and TRBJ2-1, with 11 bases lining up with TRBD1. The V and J ends lost 5 bases and 9 bases, in that order; junction bases with no gene match: 9. The germline CDR1 and CDR2 sequences are SGHNT and YENEEA. The CDR3 consists of 15 residues. The CDR3 coding sequence is TGTGCCAGCAGCCTCCCCAGGGACAGGGGGGGTGAGCAGTTCTTC. This gives the protein CASSLPRDRGGEQFF. Full variable domain (rest looked up from reference TRBV11-3 and TRBJ2-1): EAGVVQSPRYKIIEKKQPVAFWCNPISGHNTLYWYLQNLGQGPELLIRYENEEAVDDSQLPKDRFSAERLKGVDSTLKIQPAELGDSAVYLCASSLPRDRGGEQFFGPGTRLTVL.